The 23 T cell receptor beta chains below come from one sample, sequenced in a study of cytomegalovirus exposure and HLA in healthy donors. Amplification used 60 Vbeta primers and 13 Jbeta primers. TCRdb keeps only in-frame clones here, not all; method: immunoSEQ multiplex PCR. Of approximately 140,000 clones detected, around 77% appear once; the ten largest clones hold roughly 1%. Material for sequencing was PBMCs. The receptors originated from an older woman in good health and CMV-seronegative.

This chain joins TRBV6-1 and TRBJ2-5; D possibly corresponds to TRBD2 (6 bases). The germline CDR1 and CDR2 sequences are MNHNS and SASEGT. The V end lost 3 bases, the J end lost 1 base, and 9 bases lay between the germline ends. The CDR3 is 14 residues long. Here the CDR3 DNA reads TGTGCCAGCAGTGACATGGGGGGCCAAGAGACCCAGTACTTC. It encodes CASSDMGGQETQYF.

CDR3 bases: TGTGCCAGCAGCCTGGAGGGGACCCGGACCACTGAAGCTTTCTTT. Its protein product is CASSLEGTRTTEAFF. The chain combines TRBV7-9 with TRBJ1-1, with D perhaps matching TRBD1 (5 bases). Germline CDR1 SEHNR, CDR2 FQNEAQ (reference sequence). The CDR3 extends over 15 amino acids. The germline V and J ends were trimmed by 5 bases and 4 bases, with 17 bases remaining between them.

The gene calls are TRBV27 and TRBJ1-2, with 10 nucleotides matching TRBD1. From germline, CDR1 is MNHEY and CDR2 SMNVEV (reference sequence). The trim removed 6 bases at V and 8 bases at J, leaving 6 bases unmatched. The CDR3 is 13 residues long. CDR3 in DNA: TGTGCCAGCAGCCGAGACAGGGGGCTAGGCTACACCTTC. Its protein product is CASSRDRGLGYTF.

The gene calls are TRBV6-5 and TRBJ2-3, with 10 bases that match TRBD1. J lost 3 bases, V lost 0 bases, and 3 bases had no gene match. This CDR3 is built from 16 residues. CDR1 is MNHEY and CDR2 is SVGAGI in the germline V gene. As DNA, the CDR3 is TGTGCCAGCAGTTACTCGGGACAGGGGTTAACAGATACGCAGTATTTT. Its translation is CASSYSGQGLTDTQYF.

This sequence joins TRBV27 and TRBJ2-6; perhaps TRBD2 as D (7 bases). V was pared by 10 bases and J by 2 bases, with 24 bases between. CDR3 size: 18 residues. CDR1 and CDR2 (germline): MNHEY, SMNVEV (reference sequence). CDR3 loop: CATRIRGGAATGANVLTF. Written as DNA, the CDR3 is TGTGCCACCCGAATTAGGGGGGGCGCGGCAACTGGGGCCAACGTCCTGACTTTC.

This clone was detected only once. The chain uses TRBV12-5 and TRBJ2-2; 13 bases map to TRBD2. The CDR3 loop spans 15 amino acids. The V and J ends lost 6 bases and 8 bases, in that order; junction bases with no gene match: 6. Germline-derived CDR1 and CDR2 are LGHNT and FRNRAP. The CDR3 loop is CASGTGTSGIGELFF. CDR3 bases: TGTGCTAGTGGCACCGGGACTAGCGGGATTGGGGAGCTGTTTTTT. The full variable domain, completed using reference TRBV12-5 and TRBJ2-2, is DARVTQTPRHKVTEMGQEVTMRCQPILGHNTVFWYRQTMMQGLELLAYFRNRAPLDDSGMPKDRFSAEMPDATLATLKIQPSEPRDSAVYFCASGTGTSGIGELFFGEGSRLTVL.

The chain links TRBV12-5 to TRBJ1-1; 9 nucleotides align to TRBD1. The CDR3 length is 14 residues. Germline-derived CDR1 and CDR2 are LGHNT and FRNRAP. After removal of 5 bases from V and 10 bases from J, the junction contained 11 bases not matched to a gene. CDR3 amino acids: CASGRTGGASVAFF. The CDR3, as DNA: TGTGCTAGTGGTCGTACAGGGGGCGCTTCCGTAGCTTTCTTT.

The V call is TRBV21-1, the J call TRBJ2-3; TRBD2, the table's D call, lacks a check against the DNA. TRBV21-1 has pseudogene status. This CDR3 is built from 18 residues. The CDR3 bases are TGTGCCAGCAGCAAAAGGCGTCGGTTACGGGAGCGGGCAGATACGCAGTATTTT. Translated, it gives CASSKRRRLRERADTQYF.

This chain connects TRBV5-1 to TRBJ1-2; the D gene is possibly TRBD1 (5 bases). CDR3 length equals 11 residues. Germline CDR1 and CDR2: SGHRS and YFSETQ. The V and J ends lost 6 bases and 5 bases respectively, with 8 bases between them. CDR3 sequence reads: CASKGEYGYTF. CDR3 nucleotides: TGCGCCAGCAAAGGGGAATATGGCTACACCTTC. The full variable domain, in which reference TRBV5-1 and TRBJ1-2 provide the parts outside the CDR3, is KAGVTQTPRYLIKTRGQQVTLSCSPISGHRSVSWYQQTPGQGLQFLFEYFSETQRNKGNFPGRFSGRQFSNSRSEMNVSTLELGDSALYLCASKGEYGYTFGSGTRLTVV.

For the CDR3, the DNA is TGTGCCAGCAGTTGGGGCGGGGGATCCTACGAGCAGTACTTC. The encoded protein is CASSWGGGSYEQYF. The chain uses TRBV27 and TRBJ2-7; 7 bases fit TRBD2. The CDR3 runs to 14 residues. The ends lost 4 bases at V and 1 base at J; junction bases unmatched: 4. From germline, CDR1 is MNHEY and CDR2 SMNVEV (reference sequence).

The CDR3 loop is CASGDGASYEQYF. CDR3 sequence (DNA): TGTGCCAGCGGAGACGGAGCGTCCTACGAGCAGTACTTC. The chain combines TRBV13 with TRBJ2-7; the D is unclear. The V gene's germline CDR1 is PRHDT and CDR2 FYEKMQ (reference sequence). This CDR3 has 13 residues. V was cut by 8 bases and J by 1 base, with 12 bases left in between.

CDR3 DNA: TGTGCCATCAGCCTCGGGACTAGCGGGCCGACCTACGAGCAGTACTTC. It yields the protein CAISLGTSGPTYEQYF. The rearrangement uses TRBV10-3 and TRBJ2-7; 12 positions match TRBD2. The CDR3 is 16 residues long. The trim removed 6 bases at V and 2 bases at J, leaving 8 bases unmatched. Germline CDR1 reads ENHRY; CDR2 reads SYGVKD.

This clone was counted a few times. In DNA form, the CDR3 reads TGTGCCAGCGGACAGGTTCACACTGAAGCTTTCTTT. Protein sequence: CASGQVHTEAFF. The chain recombines TRBV28 with TRBJ1-1, with 7 positions matching TRBD1. From germline, CDR1 is MDHEN and CDR2 SYDVKM. The ends lost 8 bases at V and 3 bases at J; junction bases unmatched: 3. The CDR3 loop spans 12 amino acids.

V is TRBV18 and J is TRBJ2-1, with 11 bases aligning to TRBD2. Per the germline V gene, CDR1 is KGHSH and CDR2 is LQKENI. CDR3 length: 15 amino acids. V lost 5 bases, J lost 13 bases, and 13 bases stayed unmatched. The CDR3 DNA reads TGTGCCAGCTCAACCCCACCGACTAGCGGGGTTCATCAGTTCTTC. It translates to CASSTPPTSGVHQFF. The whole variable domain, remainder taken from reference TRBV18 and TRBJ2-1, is NAGVMQNPRHLVRRRGQEARLRCSPMKGHSHVYWYRQLPEEGLKFMVYLQKENIIDESGMPKERFSAEFPKEGPSILRIQQVVRGDSAAYFCASSTPPTSGVHQFFGPGTRLTVL.

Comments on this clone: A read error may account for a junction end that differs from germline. Here the CDR3 DNA reads TGTTCCAGCAGAGACCGGACTAGCGGGGGCGGCGGGGAGCTGTTTTTT. Translation gives CSSRDRTSGGGGELFF. The chain combines TRBV7-9 with TRBJ2-2, with 13 positions matching TRBD2. This CDR3 is built from 16 residues. CDR1 is SEHNR and CDR2 is FQNEAQ in the germline V gene (reference sequence). The entire variable domain, with the rest obtained from reference TRBV7-9 and TRBJ2-2, is as follows: DTGVSQNPRHKITKRGQNVTFRCDPISEHNRLYWYRQTLGQGPEFLTYFQNEAQLEKSRLLSDRFSAERPKGSFSTLEIQRTEQGDSAMYLCSSRDRTSGGGGELFFGEGSRLTVL.

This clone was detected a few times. In nucleotides, the CDR3 is TGCGCCAGCAGCCCCGGGACAGGGCAAGAAAAACTGTTTTTT. Amino acids: CASSPGTGQEKLFF. The V call is TRBV5-1, the J call TRBJ1-4; 9 bases are a match to TRBD1. The CDR3 extends over 14 amino acids. Germline trimming cut 4 bases from V and 8 bases from J; bases unmatched to any gene: 6. Germline V lookup: CDR1 SGHRS, CDR2 YFSETQ. The full variable domain, rest sourced from reference TRBV5-1 and TRBJ1-4, is KAGVTQTPRYLIKTRGQQVTLSCSPISGHRSVSWYQQTPGQGLQFLFEYFSETQRNKGNFPGRFSGRQFSNSRSEMNVSTLELGDSALYLCASSPGTGQEKLFFGSGTQLSVL.

CDR3 amino acids: CASSPLTGIYEQYF. As DNA, the CDR3 is TGTGCCAGCAGCCCACTGACGGGGATCTACGAGCAGTACTTC. The chain recombines TRBV14 with TRBJ2-7; D is perhaps TRBD2 (5 bases). V was cut by 4 bases and J by 3 bases, with 13 bases left in between. Looked up from germline, CDR1 is SGHDN and CDR2 is FVKESK. The CDR3 sequence is 14 residues long. Using reference TRBV14 and TRBJ2-7 for the parts outside the CDR3, the full variable domain is EAGVTQFPSHSVIEKGQTVTLRCDPISGHDNLYWYRRVMGKEIKFLLHFVKESKQDESGMPNNRFLAERTGGTYSTLKVQPAELEDSGVYFCASSPLTGIYEQYFGPGTRLTVT.

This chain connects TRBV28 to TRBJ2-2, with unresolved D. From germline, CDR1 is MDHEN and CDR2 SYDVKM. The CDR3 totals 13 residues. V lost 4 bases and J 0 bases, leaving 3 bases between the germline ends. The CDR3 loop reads CASSSTNTGELFF. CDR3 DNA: TGTGCCAGCAGTTCAACGAACACCGGGGAGCTGTTTTTT. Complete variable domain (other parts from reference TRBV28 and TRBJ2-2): DVKVTQSSRYLVKRTGEKVFLECVQDMDHENMFWYRQDPGLGLRLIYFSYDVKMKEKGDIPEGYSVSREKKERFSLILESASTNQTSMYLCASSSTNTGELFFGEGSRLTVL.

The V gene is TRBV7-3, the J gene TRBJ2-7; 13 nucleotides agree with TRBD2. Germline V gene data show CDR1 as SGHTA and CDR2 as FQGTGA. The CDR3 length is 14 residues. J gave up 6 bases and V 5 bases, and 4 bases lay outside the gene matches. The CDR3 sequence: CASSPGTSGAEQYF. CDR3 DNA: TGTGCCAGCAGCCCCGGGACTAGCGGGGCCGAGCAGTACTTC.

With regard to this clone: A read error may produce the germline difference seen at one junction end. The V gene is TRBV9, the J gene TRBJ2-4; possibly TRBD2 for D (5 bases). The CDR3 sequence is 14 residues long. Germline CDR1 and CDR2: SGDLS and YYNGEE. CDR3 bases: TGTGCCAGCAGCCCGGGGATAGCCAAAAACATTCAGCACTTC. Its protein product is CASSPGIAKNIQHF.

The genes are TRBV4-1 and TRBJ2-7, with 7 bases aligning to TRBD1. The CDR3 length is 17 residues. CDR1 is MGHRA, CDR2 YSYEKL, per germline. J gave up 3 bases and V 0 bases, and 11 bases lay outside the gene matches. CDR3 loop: CASSQDLGGASIYEQYF. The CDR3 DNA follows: TGCGCCAGCAGCCAAGATCTAGGGGGCGCATCAATCTACGAGCAGTACTTC.

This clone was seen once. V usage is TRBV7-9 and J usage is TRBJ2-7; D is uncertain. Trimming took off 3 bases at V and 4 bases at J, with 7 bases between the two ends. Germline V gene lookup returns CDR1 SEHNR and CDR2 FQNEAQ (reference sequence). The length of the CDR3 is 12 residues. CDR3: CASSFSQYEQYF. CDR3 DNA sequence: TGTGCCAGCAGCTTCAGTCAGTACGAGCAGTACTTC.

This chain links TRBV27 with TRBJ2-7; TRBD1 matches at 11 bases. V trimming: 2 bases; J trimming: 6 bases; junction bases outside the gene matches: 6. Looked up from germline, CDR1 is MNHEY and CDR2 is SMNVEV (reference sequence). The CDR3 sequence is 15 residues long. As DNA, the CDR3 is TGTGCCAGCAGTTTACCCGGGACAGGGGGGTTCGAGCAGTACTTC. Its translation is CASSLPGTGGFEQYF.